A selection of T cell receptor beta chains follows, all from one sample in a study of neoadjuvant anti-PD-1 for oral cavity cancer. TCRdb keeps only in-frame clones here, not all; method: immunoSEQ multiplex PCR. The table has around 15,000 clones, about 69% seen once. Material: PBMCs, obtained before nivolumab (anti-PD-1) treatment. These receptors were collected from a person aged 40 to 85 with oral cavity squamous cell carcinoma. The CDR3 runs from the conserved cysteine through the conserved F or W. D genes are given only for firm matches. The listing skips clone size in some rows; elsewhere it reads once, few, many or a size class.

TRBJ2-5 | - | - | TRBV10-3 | TGTGCCATCAGTGACCCGGATCCGGGGCGAGAGACCCAGTACTTC | CAISDPDPGRETQYF
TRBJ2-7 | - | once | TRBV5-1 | TGCGCCAGCAGCTTGGCACAGACCGGGGAGCAGTACTTC | CASSLAQTGEQYF
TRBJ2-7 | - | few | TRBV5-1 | TGCGCCAGCAGCTTCTCAGGGCCCTACGAGCAGTACTTC | CASSFSGPYEQYF
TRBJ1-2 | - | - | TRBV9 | TGTGCCAGATCCTACCCTAGGGGCTACACCTTC | CARSYPRGYTF
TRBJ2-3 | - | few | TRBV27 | TGTGCCAGCAGTTTATCTCGGTCGGTAGATACGCAGTATTTT | CASSLSRSVDTQYF
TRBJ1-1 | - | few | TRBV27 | TGTGCCAGCAGTTTTACGAGGGGCACTGAAGCTTTCTTT | CASSFTRGTEAFF
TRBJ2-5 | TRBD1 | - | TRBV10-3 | TGTGCCATCAGTGATCCAGCAGGGGGTCGGGAGACCCAGTACTTC | CAISDPAGGRETQYF
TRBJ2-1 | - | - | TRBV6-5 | TGTGCCAGCAGTGGGGGACCAAGCTCCTACAATGAGCAGTTCTTC | CASSGGPSSYNEQFF
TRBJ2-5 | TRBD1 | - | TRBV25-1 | TGTGCCAGCAGTGAATGGGGACAGCTCCAAGAGACCCAGTACTTC | CASSEWGQLQETQYF
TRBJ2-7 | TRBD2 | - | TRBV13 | TGTGCCAGCAGCGGCAGCGGGAGGTCCTACGAGCAGTACTTC | CASSGSGRSYEQYF
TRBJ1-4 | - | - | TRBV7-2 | TGTGCCAGCAGCCTAAGGGGTCTCAATGAAAAACTGTTTTTT | CASSLRGLNEKLFF
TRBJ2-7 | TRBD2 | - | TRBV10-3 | TGTGCCACCGACCATGGACTAGCGGGAGACGAGCAGTACTTC | CATDHGLAGDEQYF
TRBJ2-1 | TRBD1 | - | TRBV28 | TGTGCCAGCAGTTACGGGACAGGGGAAAATGAGCAGTTCTTC | CASSYGTGENEQFF
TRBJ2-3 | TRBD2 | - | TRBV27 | TGTGCCAGCAGTTTCCTTGGGCTAGCGGGATACACAGATACGCAGTATTTT | CASSFLGLAGYTDTQYF
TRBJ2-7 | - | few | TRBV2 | TGTGCCAGCAGTGGTCAGTACGAGCAGTACTTC | CASSGQYEQYF
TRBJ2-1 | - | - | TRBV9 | TGTGCCAGCAGCGAGCGGAGCTCCTACAATGAGCAGTTCTTC | CASSERSSYNEQFF
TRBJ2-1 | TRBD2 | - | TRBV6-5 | TGTGCCAGCAGTTACCCGACTAGCGGGAGGGCGGGTGAGCAGTTCTTC | CASSYPTSGRAGEQFF
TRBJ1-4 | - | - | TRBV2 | TGTGCCAGCAGTGACTATTTAAAGGAAAAACTGTTTTTT | CASSDYLKEKLFF
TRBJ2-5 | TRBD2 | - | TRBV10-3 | TGTGCCATCAGTGCCCACGGTGATTCGGCGGGAGTAGGGGAGACCCAGTACTTC | CAISAHGDSAGVGETQYF
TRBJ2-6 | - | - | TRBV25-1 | TGTGCCAGCGGGTATTCTGGGGCCAACGTCCTGACTTTC | CASGYSGANVLTF
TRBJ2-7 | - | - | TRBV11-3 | TGTGCCAGCAGCGGGGGACTTTCCTACGAGCAGTACTTC | CASSGGLSYEQYF
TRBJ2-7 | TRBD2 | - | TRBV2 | TGTGCCAGCAGTCCCAGGACTAGCGGGGGGGACGAGCAGTACTTC | CASSPRTSGGDEQYF
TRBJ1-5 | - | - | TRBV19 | TGTGCCAGTAGTAATCAGCCCAATCAGCCCCAGCATTTT | CASSNQPNQPQHF
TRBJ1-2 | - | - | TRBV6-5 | TGTGCCAGCGGACCTATCCCTGGCTATGGCTACACCTTC | CASGPIPGYGYTF
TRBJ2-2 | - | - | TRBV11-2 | TGTGCCAGCAGATTCGGGGGGAACACCGGGGAGCTGTTTTTT | CASRFGGNTGELFF
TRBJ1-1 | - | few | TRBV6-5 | TGTGCCAGCAGTTACTCGGCAGGGGCCACTGAAGCTTTCTTT | CASSYSAGATEAFF
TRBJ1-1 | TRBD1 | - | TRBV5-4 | TGTGCCAGCAGCTTCACAGGGGACACTGAAGCTTTCTTT | CASSFTGDTEAFF
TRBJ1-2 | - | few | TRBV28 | TGTGCCAGCAAATCAGGGGTCCTCTATGGCTACACCTTC | CASKSGVLYGYTF
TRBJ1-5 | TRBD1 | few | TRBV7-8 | TGTGCCAGCAGCGGCTCGGGACAGGGGGCGGCCCAGCCCCAGCATTTT | CASSGSGQGAAQPQHF
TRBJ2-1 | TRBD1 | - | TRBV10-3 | TGTGCCATCAGTGAGGGACAGGGAAGGAACAATGAGCAGTTCTTC | CAISEGQGRNNEQFF
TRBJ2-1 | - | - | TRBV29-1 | TGCAGCGCCTTCTCTCTGGGGGGCGGGAGTAATGAGCAGTTCTTC | CSAFSLGGGSNEQFF
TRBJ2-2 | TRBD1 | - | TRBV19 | TGTGCCAGTGGGACAGGGGGGTACAACGGGGAGCTGTTTTTT | CASGTGGYNGELFF
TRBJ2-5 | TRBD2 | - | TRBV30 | TGTGCCTGGAGTCACGATACCCGGGGACTAGCGGGAGGAGGGGCCCAAGAGACCCAGTACTTC | CAWSHDTRGLAGGGAQETQYF
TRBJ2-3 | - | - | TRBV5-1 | TGCGCCAGCAGCTTGGAAGCTAGCTATGGCACAGATACGCAGTATTTT | CASSLEASYGTDTQYF
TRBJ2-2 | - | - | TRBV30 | TGTGCCTGGAGTGCTAGGGGTCGGGCCGGGGAGCTGTTTTTT | CAWSARGRAGELFF
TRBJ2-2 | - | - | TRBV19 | TGTGCCGGGGGGACTGCGGGGAACACCGGGGAGCTGTTTTTT | CAGGTAGNTGELFF
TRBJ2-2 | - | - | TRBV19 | TGTGCCAGTATTCGGGATTCCGCGAACACCGGGGAGCTGTTTTTT | CASIRDSANTGELFF
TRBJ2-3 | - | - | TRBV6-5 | TGTGCCAGCAGTTACTCGGGGGCGCATACGCAGTATTTT | CASSYSGAHTQYF
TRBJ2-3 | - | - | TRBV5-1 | TGCGCCAGCAGCGCGGACAGTGCTAGCACAGATACGCAGTATTTT | CASSADSASTDTQYF
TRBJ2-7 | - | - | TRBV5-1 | TGCGCCAGCAGCGGAATTAGCGGTTCGTCCTACGAGCAGTACTTC | CASSGISGSSYEQYF
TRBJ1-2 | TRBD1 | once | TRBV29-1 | TGCAGCGTGGGGACAGGGACGTATGGCTACACCTTC | CSVGTGTYGYTF
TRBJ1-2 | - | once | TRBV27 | TGTGCCAGCAGTACCTCGTGGGGAACGACCCTCTATGGCTGCACCTTC | CASSTSWGTTLYGCTF
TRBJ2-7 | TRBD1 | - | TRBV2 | TGTGCCAGTGGCCGATCTGGGACAGGTTCCTACGAGCAGTACTTC | CASGRSGTGSYEQYF
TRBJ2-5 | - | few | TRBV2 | TGTGCCAGCAGTGAGATCGGGGAGCAAGAGACCCAGTACTTC | CASSEIGEQETQYF
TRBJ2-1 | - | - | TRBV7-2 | TGTGCCAGCAGCTTTCTCTCTAGCGTGCACAATGAGCAGTTCTTC | CASSFLSSVHNEQFF
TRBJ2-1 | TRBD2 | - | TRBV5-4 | TGTGCCAGCAGCCTGCGTGTGAGCGGGATTTCCTCCTACAATGAGCAGTTCTTC | CASSLRVSGISSYNEQFF
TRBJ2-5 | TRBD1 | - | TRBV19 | TGTGCCAGTAGTATAGGGACAGGACAAGAGACCCAGTACTTC | CASSIGTGQETQYF
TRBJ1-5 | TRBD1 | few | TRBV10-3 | TGTGCCATCAGTGAAGACAGGGATCAGCCCCAGCATTTT | CAISEDRDQPQHF
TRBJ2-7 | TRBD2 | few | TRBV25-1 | TGTGCCAGCAGGGATAGCGGGAGTAGAGACGAGCAGTACTTC | CASRDSGSRDEQYF
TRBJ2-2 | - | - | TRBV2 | TGTGCCAGCAGTGAAGCGATCAGGACGCTGAACACCGGGGAGCTGTTTTTT | CASSEAIRTLNTGELFF
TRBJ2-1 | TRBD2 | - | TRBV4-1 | TGCGCCAGCAGCCAACCTAGCGGGATGGGGAGCTCCTACAATGAGCAGTTCTTC | CASSQPSGMGSSYNEQFF
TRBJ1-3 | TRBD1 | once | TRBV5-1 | TGCGCCAGCAGCTTGGACCCTACAGGGGGCCCCACTGGAAACACCATATATTTT | CASSLDPTGGPTGNTIYF
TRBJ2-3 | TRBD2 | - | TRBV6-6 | TGTGCCAGCTTCGGGTGGGCTAGCGGGTCGACAGATACGCAGTATTTT | CASFGWASGSTDTQYF
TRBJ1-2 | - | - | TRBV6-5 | TGTGCCAGCAGCCGGGCGGTGAGGGGGTCCGGTGGCTACACCTTC | CASSRAVRGSGGYTF
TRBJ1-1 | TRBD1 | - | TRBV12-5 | TGTGCTAGTGGTTCGTCCGGGACAGGGGGGACTGAAGCTTTCTTT | CASGSSGTGGTEAFF
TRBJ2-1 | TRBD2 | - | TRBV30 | TGTGCCTGGAGTGTTTTAGCGGGTACTAATGAGCAGTTCTTC | CAWSVLAGTNEQFF
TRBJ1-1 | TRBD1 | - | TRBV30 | TGTGCCTGGAATAGGGGGCTTGAAACTGAAGCTTTCTTT | CAWNRGLETEAFF
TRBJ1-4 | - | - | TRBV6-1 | TGTGCCAGCAGTGAAAGGGGGGCCACAAATGAAAAACTGTTTTTT | CASSERGATNEKLFF
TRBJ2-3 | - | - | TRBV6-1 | TGTGCCAGCAGCCTGACTTGGGCTAGCACAGATACGCAGTATTTT | CASSLTWASTDTQYF
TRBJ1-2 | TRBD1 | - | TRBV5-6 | TGTGCCAGCAGATTGGGACAGGTGATCAACTATGGCTACACCTTC | CASRLGQVINYGYTF